This T cell receptor beta chain appears in the sequencing data of a study of T cells in Graves' hyperthyroidism and ophthalmopathy. Turning to the study itself: Peripheral blood was collected at initial diagnosis, before any treatment.

Among ophthalmopathy patients, the Clinical Activity Score reached at least 3, the NOSPECS grade reached at least 4, and duration remained under 3 months. Based on clinical symptoms, serum thyroxine and TRAb, thyroid ultrasound and orbital computed tomography, diagnoses were reached. RNA transcripts served as the template for amplifying TCR beta CDR3 regions. Primed by the HTBI set, a first-round RT-PCR was run on the TCR CDR3. Via MiXCR, TCRdb re-called the multiplex PCR reads, giving one row per CDR3 protein. The table has hundreds of thousands of distinct CDR3 sequences, around 15% seen once; the top ten hold approximately 4.3%. The sample holds many counts of this clonotype. The CDR3 consists of 15 residues. Trimming removed 0 bases from V and 4 bases from J, with 13 bases in between. CDR1 and CDR2 from the germline V gene are SGHTA and FQGNSA.

V is TRBV7-2 and J is TRBJ2-7; possibly TRBD2 for D (7 bases). Sequencing was performed on blood. The TCR sequence derives from a middle-aged woman with Graves' ophthalmopathy. Written as DNA, the CDR3 is TGTGCCAGCAGCTTAGCCCCCCGGGGGGCGTACGAGCAGTACTTC. It yields the protein CASSLAPRGAYEQYF.